This T cell receptor beta chain stems from a study of T cell responses to AZD1222 COVID-19 vaccine. Generated by immunoSEQ multiplex PCR, the TCRdb table keeps only in-frame clones and is missing some. The sample includes some 120,000 clones, roughly 92% seen only once; the top ten take 0.85% to 0.95%. V lost 4 bases and J 1 base, leaving 14 bases between the germline ends. There are 15 residues in the CDR3. Germline V gene data show CDR1 as LGHDT and CDR2 as YNNKEL (reference sequence). The sequences come from peripheral blood, collected on day 0 of AZD1222 vaccination. This sequence joins TRBV3-1 (or the pseudogene TRBV3-2) and TRBJ2-7, with D possibly being TRBD2 (7 bases). The source of this sequence is an adult in good health. This CDR3 reads CASSPFGGLSYEQYF. CDR3 nucleotide sequence: TGTGCCAGCAGCCCGTTCGGGGGGCTATCCTACGAGCAGTACTTC.